In its sample, the clone carrying this T cell receptor beta chain was seen once. Antigen specificity is unknown. J gave up 0 bases and V 2 bases, and 12 bases lay outside the gene matches. This CDR3 spans 19 amino acids. Per the germline V gene, CDR1 is MNHEY and CDR2 is SVGEGT. This sample was taken from a study of T cell responses to AZD1222 COVID-19 vaccine. Broader study findings: Clonal diversity was possibly underestimated, and white British individuals and females predominated among donors.

The data were produced by immunoSEQ multiplex PCR, yet TCRdb's version contains in-frame clones alone and is incomplete. The table shows under 95,000 clones, with around nine tenths occurring only once. This clonotype was obtained from an adult who received the AZD1222 COVID-19 vaccine. The material was peripheral blood, obtained 28 days after the second AZD1222 dose. The chain uses TRBV6-2 or TRBV6-3 and TRBJ2-7, with 11 bases matching TRBD2. The CDR3 is CASSYRLGLAGHRSYEQYF. The DNA of the CDR3 is TGTGCCAGCAGTTACCGGCTTGGACTAGCGGGCCACCGCTCCTACGAGCAGTACTTC.